The subject of this entry is one T cell receptor beta chain. The data belong to a study of blood T cell repertoires in COVID-19. Enrollees, about 18 to 90 years old, lived in around 23 US areas. Participant-given clinical history determined each cohort assignment. Among Cohort 3 donors, those recovered had two negative PCRs, clearance, or symptom resolution. In the source study's methods: Reference gene primer amplification in the assay estimated nucleated cell counts. Clones were sequenced by immunoSEQ multiplex PCR, and TCRdb holds only the in-frame ones, with some missing. V, J and clone size were drawn from that table, and D and trimming were deduced from the DNA. This sample has some 330,000 clones, with under 90% found just once. This CDR3 is built from 15 residues. V was cut by 5 bases and J by 0 bases, with 14 bases left in between. Germline V CDR1 and CDR2: MDHEN, SYDVKM.

Sample: PBMCs or T cells enriched from blood (not recorded which). V is TRBV28 and J is TRBJ2-7, with D uncertain. The receptor was isolated from a man aged 25 to 40 who had recovered from COVID-19. For the CDR3, the DNA is TGTGCCAGCAGTGGTGCGAGGATGGCCTCCTACGAGCAGTACTTC. It translates to CASSGARMASYEQYF.